Listed here are 20 T cell receptor beta chains from one sample, sequenced in a study of blood T cells in healthy people across ages. Combining a sample-barcoded 5' primer with a J-beta primer mix, a second PCR ran for roughly 6 to 11 cycles. TCRdb fed the 5' RACE reads into MiXCR, producing one record per CDR3 protein. The sample has 540,000 or so distinct CDR3 sequences, around half seen once. Sample: blood. The receptors were sampled from a man older than 75 in good health.

The genes are TRBV7-2 and TRBJ2-7; no reliable D call. This CDR3 region has 14 residues. Germline values: CDR1 SGHTA, CDR2 FQGNSA. Deletions cut 2 bases from V and 3 bases from J, with 11 bases between. Here the CDR3 DNA reads TGTGCCAGCAGCTTACTTAGCTTTAACTACGAGCAGTACTTC. It codes for CASSLLSFNYEQYF.

This clonotype appeared a few times. The chain joins TRBV12-5 to TRBJ2-7; 7 bases map to TRBD1. This CDR3 spans 16 amino acids. The germline CDR1 and CDR2 sequences are LGHNT and FRNRAP. The V and J ends lost 5 bases and 3 bases, in that order; junction bases with no gene match: 13. For the CDR3, the DNA is TGTGCTAGTGGTCTTGCTACAGGGGCGTCCAACTACGAGCAGTACTTC. This codes for CASGLATGASNYEQYF.

This clonotype was found many times. This rearrangement joins TRBV29-1 to TRBJ2-1; D assignment may be TRBD1 or TRBD2 (5 bases each). The CDR3 is 13 amino acids. CDR1 is SQVTM and CDR2 is ANQGSEA in the germline V gene. V gave up 7 bases and J gave up 5 bases, with 15 bases separating them. CDR3 protein: CSAPGGGDNEQFF. CDR3 DNA sequence: TGCAGCGCCCCGGGTGGGGGTGACAATGAGCAGTTCTTC.

In its sample, this clonotype was seen a few times. The chain joins TRBV29-1 to TRBJ2-1; TRBD2 might be the D (6 bases). The last part of the DNA fits TRBJ2-7 better; the J call may be wrong. The V gene's germline CDR1 is SQVTM and CDR2 ANQGSEA. There are 16 residues in the CDR3. CDR3 sequence (DNA): TGCAGCGTTGGAGGGACTCTTCCATCCAGCTACAATGAGCAGTACTTC. It is translated as CSVGGTLPSSYNEQYF.

The chain is built from TRBV18 and TRBJ2-1; either TRBD1 or TRBD2 may supply D (6 bases each). V gave up 2 bases and J gave up 2 bases, with 16 bases separating them. The CDR3 loop spans 17 amino acids. Germline V lookup: CDR1 KGHSH, CDR2 LQKENI. The CDR3 is CASSPAPLGGTYNEQFF. The CDR3 DNA sequence: TGTGCCAGCTCACCAGCGCCCCTCGGGGGCACCTACAATGAGCAGTTCTTC.

The chain joins TRBV12-3 or TRBV12-4 to TRBJ2-7; tentative D call: TRBD2 (6 bases). The V end was cut by 5 bases, the J end by 5 bases, with 16 bases between. There are 14 residues in the CDR3. The chain's CDR3 is CASSVGGGKNEQYF. The CDR3 DNA is TGTGCCAGCAGTGTGGGAGGAGGAAAGAACGAGCAGTACTTC.

This clonotype was detected only a few times. The chain couples TRBV6-2 or TRBV6-3 to TRBJ2-1; the match to TRBD2 covers 10 bases. CDR1 is MNHEY, CDR2 SVGEGT, per germline. This CDR3 has 17 residues. Losses at the gene ends were 7 bases for V and 0 bases for J; bases not matched to a gene: 9. The CDR3 bases are TGTGCCAGCAAAGCGCTAGCGGGAGTCGCCTCCTACAATGAGCAGTTCTTC. Its translation is CASKALAGVASYNEQFF.

The J gene is TRBJ1-2, the V gene TRBV20-1; D ambiguous. Germline CDR1 reads DFQATT; CDR2 reads SNEGSKA (reference sequence). Trimming took 0 bases from V and 6 from J, leaving 11 bases between them. The CDR3 spans 13 residues. CDR3 in DNA: TGCAGTGCTAGAGATATGGCTCTAGATGGCTACACCTTC. It translates to CSARDMALDGYTF.

This clonotype was observed a single time. The rearrangement links TRBV5-4 to TRBJ1-2, with no clear D. The length of the CDR3 is 14 residues. CDR1 is SGHNT and CDR2 is YYREEE in the germline V gene (reference sequence). Trimming removed 3 bases from V and 3 bases from J, with 12 bases in between. CDR3: CASSSGGNDYGYTF. In DNA form, the CDR3 reads TGTGCCAGCAGCTCTGGTGGGAACGACTATGGCTACACCTTC.

The V and J genes are TRBV7-9 and TRBJ2-1; D might be TRBD1 or TRBD2, each matching 5 bases. Between the trimmed V and J ends, which lost 1 base and 10 bases, there was a span of 17 bases. Germline V gene lookup returns CDR1 SEHNR and CDR2 FQNEAQ (reference sequence). The length of the CDR3 is 15 residues. CDR3 sequence reads: CASSLVWGTDVEQFF. The DNA of the CDR3 is TGTGCCAGCAGCTTAGTATGGGGGACCGACGTAGAGCAGTTCTTC.

This clonotype appeared a few times. V is TRBV12-3 or TRBV12-4 and J is TRBJ2-5, with D maybe TRBD1 (5 bases). With 5 bases removed from V and 1 base from J, the gap between germline ends came to 14 bases. There are 15 residues in the CDR3. The CDR3 loop is CASSPARTPQETQYF. CDR3 DNA sequence: TGTGCCAGCAGTCCCGCCCGGACACCCCAAGAGACCCAGTACTTC.

Concerning this clonotype: A clone one base away is much larger, so this may be a read error. The chain has TRBV7-2 and TRBJ2-7, with TRBD2 matching 11 bases. The CDR3 contains 18 residues. The germline gives CDR1 SGHTA, CDR2 FQGNSA. CDR3 region: CASSLDGAGLAANNEQYF. CDR3 nucleotides: TGTGCCAGCAGTTTAGACGGGGCGGGACTAGCGGCAAACAATGAGCAGTACTTC.

This sequence joins TRBV7-3 and TRBJ2-3; 8 bases match TRBD2. The CDR3 extends over 16 amino acids. Germline V gene data show CDR1 as SGHTA and CDR2 as FQGTGA. V lost 0 bases and J lost 1; bases outside the gene matches: 3. CDR3: CASSLTLRGGTDTQYF. CDR3 bases: TGTGCCAGCAGCTTAACGTTGCGGGGGGGCACAGATACGCAGTATTTT.

The V gene is TRBV9, the J gene TRBJ1-2, with D unclear. V was trimmed by 3 bases and J by 4 bases, leaving 10 bases between them. There are 13 residues in the CDR3. The germline gives CDR1 SGDLS, CDR2 YYNGEE. CDR3 DNA: TGTGCCAGCAGCGCGGGGATTAGCTATGGCTACACCTTC. This gives the protein CASSAGISYGYTF.

This rearrangement joins TRBV5-1 to TRBJ2-3; TRBD2 matches 7 bases. Looked up from germline, CDR1 is SGHRS and CDR2 is YFSETQ. This CDR3 is 15 amino acids long. V lost 5 bases to trimming and J lost 0 bases; unmatched junction nucleotides: 6. CDR3 protein: CASRHLADSTDTQYF. In DNA form, the CDR3 reads TGCGCCAGCAGGCATCTAGCGGATAGCACAGATACGCAGTATTTT.

A few counts support this clonotype. The V call is TRBV20-1, the J call TRBJ2-1, with TRBD2 matching 13 bases. Germline CDR1 reads DFQATT; CDR2 reads SNEGSKA (reference sequence). Trimming at V came to 5 bases and at J to 7 bases, leaving 11 bases not matched to a gene. The CDR3 spans 16 residues. Here the CDR3 reads CSASRLAGGRQNEQFF. As DNA, the CDR3 is TGCAGTGCTTCGCGACTAGCGGGGGGTCGACAGAATGAGCAGTTCTTC.

In the case of this clonotype: Its ends do not fully match the called genes, so a read error is possible. CDR3 coding DNA: TGCGCCAGCAGCTTATTGGGGAATGGCTACACCTTC. The encoded protein is CASSLLGNGYTF. The chain is built from TRBV5-5 and TRBJ1-2; D ambiguous. The CDR3 spans 12 residues. CDR1 and CDR2 from the germline V gene are SGHKS and YYEKEE (reference sequence).

The rearrangement joins TRBV3-1 to TRBJ2-7, with D unresolved. The DNA end lines up better with TRBJ2-5; the J call may be wrong. The V gene's germline CDR1 is LGHDT and CDR2 YNNKEL (reference sequence). The CDR3 extends over 15 amino acids. The CDR3 here is CASSQDLAGLGTQYF. Here the CDR3 DNA reads TGTGCCAGCAGCCAAGATCTCGCAGGTCTTGGGACCCAGTACTTC.

This clonotype came up a few times. The chain employs TRBV20-1 and TRBJ2-5; 9 nucleotides agree with TRBD1. The end of the DNA aligns better with TRBJ2-7, so the J call may be wrong. Germline values: CDR1 DFQATT, CDR2 SNEGSKA (reference sequence). The CDR3 is 13 amino acids. CDR3 nucleotides: TGCAGTGCCCCGGGACAGGGAGTCAACGAGCAGTACTTC. It yields the protein CSAPGQGVNEQYF.

The V and J genes are TRBV18 and TRBJ1-4; 7 nucleotides match TRBD1. V trimming: 4 bases; J trimming: 6 bases; junction bases outside the gene matches: 5. Germline CDR1 is KGHSH and CDR2 is LQKENI. The CDR3 is 14 residues long. CDR3 nucleotide sequence: TGTGCCAGCTCACGGACAGGAGGGGATGAAAAACTGTTTTTT. It yields the protein CASSRTGGDEKLFF.